The T cell receptor (beta chain) described here comes from a study of blood T cell repertoires in COVID-19. Study at large: Resolution of symptoms, clearance, or two negative PCRs was present in recovered Cohort 3 donors. The analysed material was cDNA or gDNA that came from T cells, B-cell-depleted T cells, or PBMCs. Italy, Spain and the United States were the sources of the convalescent and acute COVID-19 samples.

This table comes from immunoSEQ multiplex PCR, and its TCRdb copy is limited to in-frame clones, with some not included. This sample has under 400,000 clones, with more than 70% found just once. Sequenced: PBMCs or T cells enriched from blood (not recorded which). This receptor was identified in a man aged 40-49 years in a cohort exposed to, infected with or recovered from COVID-19 (not recorded which).

The DNA of the CDR3 is TGTGCCAGCAGTCCCAGGGAATCCGGGGCCAACGTCCTGACTTTC. Its protein product is CASSPRESGANVLTF. The chain employs TRBV28 and TRBJ2-6; a possible D gene is TRBD1 (5 bases). V gave up 5 bases and J gave up 4 bases, with 12 bases separating them. CDR1 and CDR2 from the germline V gene are MDHEN and SYDVKM. The CDR3 runs to 15 residues.